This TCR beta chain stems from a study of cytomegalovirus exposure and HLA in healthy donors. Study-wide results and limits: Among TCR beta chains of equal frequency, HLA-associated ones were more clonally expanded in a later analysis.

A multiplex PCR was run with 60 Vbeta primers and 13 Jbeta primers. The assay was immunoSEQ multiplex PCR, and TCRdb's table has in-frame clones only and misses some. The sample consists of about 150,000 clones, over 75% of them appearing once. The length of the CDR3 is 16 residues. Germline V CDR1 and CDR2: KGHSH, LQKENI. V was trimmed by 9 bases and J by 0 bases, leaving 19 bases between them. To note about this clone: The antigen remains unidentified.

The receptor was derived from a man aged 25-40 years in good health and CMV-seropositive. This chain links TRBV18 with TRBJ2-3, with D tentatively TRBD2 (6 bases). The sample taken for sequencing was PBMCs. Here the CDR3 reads CASWFRRDSSTDTQYF. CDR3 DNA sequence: TGTGCCAGTTGGTTCCGGCGGGATTCTAGCACAGATACGCAGTATTTT.